This entry lists 29 T cell receptor beta chains sequenced from one sample in a study of cytomegalovirus exposure and HLA in healthy donors listed by TCRdb under 2017. Library preparation used the immunoSEQ multiplex PCR assay. The multiplex PCR relied on a mix of 60 forward primers for TCR Vbeta segments and 13 reverse primers for TCR Jbeta segments. The source is immuneACCESS, and TCRdb retained only in-frame sequences with V and J called. Part of the clones is not carried over; for the studies checked, unresolved V genes explain less than half of this, and the remainder is unexplained. This sample lists 100,000 or so clones; approximately 81% were detected once. The ten largest clones take up over 4% of the sample. Sample: PBMCs. These receptors originate from a female donor in good health and CMV-seropositive.

The rearrangement links TRBV19 to TRBJ1-5; D call uncertain. V lost 3 bases to trimming and J lost 5 bases, with 11 bases between them. CDR1 and CDR2 from the germline V gene are LNHDA and SQIVND (reference sequence). The CDR3 contains 14 residues. The CDR3 DNA sequence: TGTGCCAGTAGTATCCCAAACGGGGATCAGCCCCAGCATTTT. Residues: CASSIPNGDQPQHF.

V gene TRBV30 combines with J gene TRBJ1-1; D is undetermined. This CDR3 contains 11 residues. With 0 bases removed from V and 6 bases from J, the gap between germline ends came to 5 bases. Per the germline V gene, CDR1 is GTSNPN and CDR2 is SVGIG (reference sequence). In DNA form, the CDR3 reads TGTGCCTGGAGTGTACAGTCTGAAGCTTTCTTT. This translates into CAWSVQSEAFF.

The chain joins TRBV5-5 to TRBJ1-1; weak D call: TRBD1 (5 bases). Germline V gives CDR1 SGHKS, CDR2 YYEKEE (reference sequence). Trimming removed 0 bases from V and 5 bases from J, with 8 bases in between. This CDR3 region has 13 residues. CDR3 in amino acids: CASSLEGWTEAFF. CDR3 DNA sequence: TGTGCCAGCAGCTTGGAGGGGTGGACTGAAGCTTTCTTT.

The rearrangement uses TRBV14 and TRBJ1-1; 10 bases are shared with TRBD1. The V and J ends lost 3 bases and 6 bases, in that order; junction bases with no gene match: 7. This CDR3 region has 15 residues. Germline loops: CDR1 SGHDN, CDR2 FVKESK. The CDR3 region is CASSQWTGGVAEAFF. The CDR3 bases are TGTGCCAGCAGCCAGTGGACAGGGGGGGTCGCTGAAGCTTTCTTT.

This clone was observed a handful of times. CDR3 nucleotides: TGTGCCAGTAGTATGAAGGGCGGGAGGGCTGGCAATGAGCAGTTCTTC. Translated, it gives CASSMKGGRAGNEQFF. The chain employs TRBV19 and TRBJ2-1, with 9 bases that match TRBD2. The CDR3 has 16 amino acids. Trimming at V came to 3 bases and at J to 6 bases, leaving 9 bases not matched to a gene. The germline V gene has CDR1 LNHDA and CDR2 SQIVND (reference sequence).

V usage is TRBV5-1 and J usage is TRBJ2-7; D remains ambiguous. Per the germline V gene, CDR1 is SGHRS and CDR2 is YFSETQ. The CDR3 length is 12 residues. V was cut by 2 bases and J by 2 bases, with 5 bases left in between. For the CDR3, the DNA is TGCGCCAGCAGCTTCGTAGCCTACGAGCAGTACTTC. Translation: CASSFVAYEQYF.

This chain uses TRBV28 with TRBJ2-5; 11 bases map to TRBD2. CDR3 length equals 14 residues. The trim removed 10 bases at V and 5 bases at J, leaving 9 bases unmatched. In germline, CDR1 is MDHEN, CDR2 SYDVKM. The CDR3 here is CAIQTSGEGETQYF. DNA of the CDR3: TGTGCCATCCAGACTAGCGGGGAGGGGGAGACCCAGTACTTC.

J is TRBJ2-2 and V is TRBV7-6; D is unresolved. Trimming cost V 5 bases and J 1 base, with 11 bases left between them. Germline CDR1 reads SGHVS; CDR2 reads FNYEAQ. The CDR3 length is 15 residues. The CDR3 loop is CASSQTLLNTGELFF. The CDR3 nucleotides read TGTGCCAGCAGCCAGACTCTCCTGAACACCGGGGAGCTGTTTTTT.

The chain is built from TRBV5-4 and TRBJ2-7; D unclear. This CDR3 is 14 amino acids long. Trimming took off 0 bases at V and 0 bases at J, with 7 bases between the two ends. Germline CDR1 and CDR2: SGHNT and YYREEE (reference sequence). The CDR3 sequence is CASSLDYLSYEQYF. The DNA of the CDR3 is TGTGCCAGCAGCTTGGACTACCTCTCCTACGAGCAGTACTTC.

The chain joins TRBV6-5 to TRBJ2-1; unclear D gene. The CDR3 consists of 13 residues. With 0 bases removed from V and 2 bases from J, the gap between germline ends came to 2 bases. Germline loops: CDR1 MNHEY, CDR2 SVGAGI. The CDR3 DNA reads TGTGCCAGCAGTTACTCCACCTACAATGAGCAGTTCTTC. It codes for CASSYSTYNEQFF.

The chain joins TRBV30 to TRBJ2-1, with 13 bases lining up with TRBD2. J was trimmed by 9 bases and V by 4 bases; bases with no gene match: 6. This CDR3 has 14 amino acids. Germline-derived CDR1 and CDR2 are GTSNPN and SVGIG (reference sequence). CDR3 in DNA: TGTGCCTGGACCGGACTAGCGGGAGTAGGTGAGCAGTTCTTC. Translating gives CAWTGLAGVGEQFF.

The chain couples TRBV7-2 to TRBJ2-7; 7 nucleotides match TRBD2. Germline trimming cut 1 base from V and 3 bases from J; bases unmatched to any gene: 3. Germline assignment: CDR1 SGHTA and CDR2 FQGNSA. CDR3 length: 14 amino acids. The CDR3 spells CASSLGGGIYEQYF. The CDR3 DNA sequence: TGTGCCAGCAGCTTAGGGGGGGGGATCTACGAGCAGTACTTC.

The chain is built from TRBV5-4 and TRBJ2-3; 7 nucleotides agree with TRBD2. The CDR3 has 14 amino acids. Germline V gene data show CDR1 as SGHNT and CDR2 as YYREEE (reference sequence). The J segment lost 5 bases and the V segment lost 2 bases, leaving 5 bases of the junction unmatched. CDR3 protein: CASSFTSDVDTQYF. DNA of the CDR3: TGTGCCAGCAGCTTCACTAGCGATGTAGATACGCAGTATTTT.

This clone was recorded a few times. V gene TRBV7-2 combines with J gene TRBJ2-7; unclear D gene. Germline V gives CDR1 SGHTA, CDR2 FQGNSA. With 1 base removed from V and 3 bases from J, the gap between germline ends came to 4 bases. The CDR3 runs 12 residues. CDR3 in amino acids: CASSLDHYEQYF. The CDR3, as DNA: TGTGCCAGCAGCTTAGATCACTACGAGCAGTACTTC. The variable domain in full, completed from reference TRBV7-2 and TRBJ2-7, reads GAGVSQSPSNKVTEKGKDVELRCDPISGHTALYWYRQSLGQGLEFLIYFQGNSAPDKSGLPSDRFSAERTGGSVSTLTIQRTQQEDSAVYLCASSLDHYEQYFGPGTRLTVT.

The chain uses TRBV6-5 and TRBJ2-7, with 9 bases fitting TRBD2. The ends lost 5 bases at V and 0 bases at J; junction bases unmatched: 5. CDR1 is MNHEY and CDR2 is SVGAGI in the germline V gene. The CDR3 has 15 residues. This chain's CDR3 is CASSTTSGSSYEQYF. The CDR3 DNA follows: TGTGCCAGCAGTACGACTAGCGGTAGCTCCTACGAGCAGTACTTC.

This clone was recorded a few times. The V gene is TRBV7-2, the J gene TRBJ2-7; D not certain. Trimming left V 0 bases short and J 0 bases short, with 6 bases between. Germline-derived CDR1 and CDR2 are SGHTA and FQGNSA. The CDR3 loop spans 14 amino acids. The CDR3 sequence: CASSLALSSYEQYF. Here the CDR3 DNA reads TGTGCCAGCAGCTTAGCCCTTAGCTCCTACGAGCAGTACTTC.

The rearrangement uses TRBV7-9 and TRBJ2-1; D is possibly TRBD2 (5 bases). V lost 5 bases and J 15 bases, leaving 14 bases between the germline ends. Germline loops: CDR1 SEHNR, CDR2 FQNEAQ (reference sequence). The CDR3 extends over 11 amino acids. This chain's CDR3 is CASSDIERWFF. CDR3 coding DNA: TGTGCCAGCAGCGATATCGAGCGGTGGTTCTTC.

V gene TRBV5-8 combines with J gene TRBJ2-3; D remains ambiguous. The CDR3 runs to 11 residues. Germline V lookup: CDR1 SGHTS, CDR2 YDEGEE. V lost 4 bases and J lost 5, with 5 bases in between. CDR3 in DNA: TGTGCCAGCAGCCAGATAGATACGCAGTATTTT. Translation: CASSQIDTQYF. Supplemented by reference TRBV5-8 and TRBJ2-3, the full variable domain reads EAGVTQSPTHLIKTRGQQATLRCSPISGHTSVYWYQQALGLGLQFLLWYDEGEERNRGNFPPRFSGRQFPNYSSELNVNALELEDSALYLCASSQIDTQYFGPGTRLTVL.

The chain recombines TRBV6-5 with TRBJ2-7; 9 nucleotides agree with TRBD1. The CDR3 has 15 amino acids. Germline V gives CDR1 MNHEY, CDR2 SVGAGI. Trimming removed 5 bases from V and 6 bases from J; junction bases left unmatched: 11. CDR3 DNA sequence: TGTGCCAGCAGTCGACCGGACAGGGGCGTCCGCGAGCAGTACTTC. Its translation: CASSRPDRGVREQYF.

The chain carries TRBV7-9 and TRBJ2-5; 8 nucleotides align to TRBD2. CDR1 is SEHNR and CDR2 is FQNEAQ in the germline V gene (reference sequence). Trimming removed 4 bases from V and 4 bases from J; junction bases left unmatched: 5. The length of the CDR3 is 14 residues. CDR3 bases: TGTGCCAGCAGCTCAATCGGACTAGCAGAGACCCAGTACTTC. Translating gives CASSSIGLAETQYF.

This chain links TRBV6-5 with TRBJ1-5; 8 bases fit TRBD1. There are 12 residues in the CDR3. Germline V gene data show CDR1 as MNHEY and CDR2 as SVGAGI. V lost 8 bases to trimming and J lost 5 bases; unmatched junction nucleotides: 2. Here the CDR3 DNA reads TGTGCCAGCGGACAGGGCGATCAGCCCCAGCATTTT. Its translation: CASGQGDQPQHF.

V gene TRBV29-1 combines with J gene TRBJ2-1; TRBD2 matches 11 bases. V dropped 7 bases and J dropped 2; count of bases not matched to a gene: 4. Germline V gene sequence: CDR1 SQVTM, CDR2 ANQGSEA. The CDR3 spans 14 residues. The CDR3 bases are TGCAGCGCCCCGACTAGCGGGGCCTACAATGAGCAGTTCTTC. Its translation: CSAPTSGAYNEQFF.

This clone has only one observation. The rearrangement uses TRBV5-1 and TRBJ1-2; 8 nucleotides agree with TRBD1. Trimming took 0 bases from V and 8 from J; bases not matched to a gene: 12. Germline CDR1 is SGHRS and CDR2 is YFSETQ. The CDR3 sequence is 16 residues long. The chain's CDR3 is CASSLAGQVTGEGYTF. The CDR3 DNA reads as TGCGCCAGCAGCTTGGCCGGTCAGGTGACAGGGGAAGGCTACACCTTC.

The rearrangement joins TRBV30 to TRBJ2-7, with D perhaps TRBD1 (5 bases). The CDR3 extends over 13 amino acids. V was pared by 3 bases and J by 2 bases, with 11 bases between. Germline V gives CDR1 GTSNPN, CDR2 SVGIG (reference sequence). CDR3 nucleotides: TGTGCCTGGAGAGGGGATCCTACCTACGAGCAGTACTTC. It encodes CAWRGDPTYEQYF. The whole variable domain, remainder taken from reference TRBV30 and TRBJ2-7, is SQTIHQWPATLVQPVGSPLSLECTVEGTSNPNLYWYRQAAGRGLQLLFYSVGIGQISSEVPQNLSASRPQDRQFILSSKKLLLSDSGFYLCAWRGDPTYEQYFGPGTRLTVT.

This clone has a single count. This chain joins TRBV5-6 and TRBJ2-7; D is uncertain. The germline V and J ends were trimmed by 2 bases and 6 bases, with 18 bases remaining between them. CDR3 length: 15 amino acids. Germline CDR1 SGHDT, CDR2 YYEEEE. CDR3 DNA sequence: TGTGCCAGCAGCTTTTTCACGGGTACCTTTGGCGAGCAGTACTTC. It yields the protein CASSFFTGTFGEQYF. The full variable domain, rest sourced from reference TRBV5-6 and TRBJ2-7, is DAGVTQSPTHLIKTRGQQVTLRCSPKSGHDTVSWYQQALGQGPQFIFQYYEEEERQRGNFPDRFSGHQFPNYSSELNVNALLLGDSALYLCASSFFTGTFGEQYFGPGTRLTVT.

J is TRBJ2-5 and V is TRBV6-5; TRBD2 might be the D (7 bases). The CDR3 length is 13 residues. Trimming removed 6 bases at V and 4 bases at J, with 12 bases between. Looked up from germline, CDR1 is MNHEY and CDR2 is SVGAGI. In nucleotides, the CDR3 is TGTGCCAGCAGACGAGGGGGGGCAGAGACCCAGTACTTC. Translated: CASRRGGAETQYF.

V gene TRBV28 combines with J gene TRBJ2-7; 7 positions agree with TRBD2. After removal of 5 bases from V and 3 bases from J, the junction contained 16 bases not matched to a gene. Germline values: CDR1 MDHEN, CDR2 SYDVKM. This CDR3 contains 17 residues. The CDR3 sequence is CASSAPRSGTNLYEQYF. CDR3 in DNA: TGTGCCAGCAGTGCACCCAGATCCGGGACTAACCTCTACGAGCAGTACTTC. Based on the CDR3 plus reference TRBV28 and TRBJ2-7, the full variable domain is DVKVTQSSRYLVKRTGEKVFLECVQDMDHENMFWYRQDPGLGLRLIYFSYDVKMKEKGDIPEGYSVSREKKERFSLILESASTNQTSMYLCASSAPRSGTNLYEQYFGPGTRLTVT.

The genes are TRBV9 and TRBJ2-7; 9 positions match TRBD1. V lost 0 bases, J lost 4 bases, and 5 bases stayed unmatched. The CDR3 is made up of 15 amino acids. Germline V gene data show CDR1 as SGDLS and CDR2 as YYNGEE. This chain's CDR3 is CASSVDGTGKYEQYF. The CDR3 nucleotides are TGTGCCAGCAGCGTAGATGGGACAGGGAAATACGAGCAGTACTTC.

The chain recombines TRBV7-9 with TRBJ1-5; D gene ambiguous. Germline lookup yields CDR1 SEHNR and CDR2 FQNEAQ (reference sequence). Trimming took 5 bases from V and 3 from J, leaving 11 bases between them. The CDR3 loop spans 14 amino acids. This CDR3 reads CASSTELHNQPQHF. The CDR3 DNA is TGTGCCAGCAGCACGGAGCTGCACAATCAGCCCCAGCATTTT.